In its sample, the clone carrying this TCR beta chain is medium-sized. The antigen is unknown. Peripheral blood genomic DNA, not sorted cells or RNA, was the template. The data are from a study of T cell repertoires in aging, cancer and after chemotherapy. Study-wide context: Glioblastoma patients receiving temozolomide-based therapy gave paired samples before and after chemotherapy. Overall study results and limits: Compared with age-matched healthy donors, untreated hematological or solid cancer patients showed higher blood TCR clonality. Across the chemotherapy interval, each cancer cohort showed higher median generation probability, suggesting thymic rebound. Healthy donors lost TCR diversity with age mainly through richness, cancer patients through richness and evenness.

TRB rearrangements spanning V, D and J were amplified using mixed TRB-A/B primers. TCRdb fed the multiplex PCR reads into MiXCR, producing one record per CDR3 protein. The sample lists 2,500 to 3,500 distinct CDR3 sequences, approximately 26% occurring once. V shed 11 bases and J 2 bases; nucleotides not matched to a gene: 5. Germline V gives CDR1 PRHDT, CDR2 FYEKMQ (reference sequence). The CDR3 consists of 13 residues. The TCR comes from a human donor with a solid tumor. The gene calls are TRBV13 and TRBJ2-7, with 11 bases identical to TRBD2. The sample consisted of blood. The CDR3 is CASGSGRAYEQYF. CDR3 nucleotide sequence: TGTGCCTCGGGTAGCGGGAGGGCCTACGAGCAGTACTTC.